This entry concerns a single TCR beta chain. No cognate antigen has been identified for it. No qualities accompany the bases; no much larger clone lies one base away. This sample is part of a study of graft-versus-host responses after intestinal transplantation (dated by TCRdb to the early 2020s). The study in broad terms: Recipients received multivisceral, liver-intestinal, or isolated intestinal transplants. Every recipient was given anti-thymocyte globulin induction, followed by 2 to 3 years of maintenance tacrolimus and steroids. After intestinal transplantation, graft-versus-host and host-versus-graft alloreactive T cell clones in the graft, circulation and bone marrow were tracked using bulk TCR-beta CDR3 sequencing. To identify alloreactive clones, pre-transplant mixed lymphocyte reaction products were sequenced and then compared with unstimulated pre-transplant donor and recipient T cells. The cohort enrolled about two dozen intestinal transplant recipients including one retransplant, and a few patients lacking pretransplant specimens were excluded. Donor T cell macrochimerism was defined as a peak of at least 4% donor T cells among recipient peripheral blood mononuclear cells. Samples from three later patients were sequenced in-house on an Illumina MiSeq with MiXCR processing rather than by the commercial service. What the work shows at the level of the full study, not this receptor alone: GvH clones were detected in recipient bone marrow, and some of these GvH clones were observed earlier in ileal mucosa or blood, consistent with an intestinal mucosal origin. Patients with donor T cell macrochimerism had high GvH to HvG T cell clonal ratios in their allografts. Early after transplant, declines in HvG clones were associated with peak levels of circulating GvH clones. Conclusions were limited by the relatively low number and heterogeneity of intestinal transplant patients.

V is clipped by 3 bases and J by 0 bases, and the sequence between their germline boundaries is 6 bases long. The germline V gene supplies CDR1 SNHLY and CDR2 FYNNEI. From cysteine to phenylalanine, the CDR3 is 15 amino acids long. The retained sequence is limited to the CDR3, 45 bases, with the frame set at the first base. The time point label on this specimen signifies: cells obtained before transplantation from donor or recipient. CD3+CD4+ and CD3+CD8+ populations were FACS-sorted from unstimulated pre-transplant donor and recipient cells taken from spleen or lymph nodes. The protocol used for the library was the immunoSEQ multiplex PCR assay. For most patients, genomic DNA was isolated using the Qiagen DNeasy Blood and Tissue Kit and was shipped frozen to Adaptive Biotechnologies for TCR sequencing. High-throughput TCR-beta CDR3 sequencing of genomic DNA from most patients was performed by Adaptive Biotechnologies. In the authors' own workflow: Adaptive's ImmunoSEQ software was the source of the TCR sequencing data for roughly 19 patients, while a few other patients were processed with MiXCR and VDJtools. To correct CD4 versus CD8 sorting errors, any sequence found in both subsets at a frequency ratio below 5:1 was removed. Because the origin of CDR3 nucleotide sequences shared between donor and recipient could not be assigned, those sequences were removed. Alloreactive clones required at least 2-fold expansion over unstimulated cells and minimum CFSE-low frequency of 0.002% (template counts) or 0.001% (read counts). Clones detected in sequenced pre-transplant spleen, lymph node, or MLR CFSE-low populations of the donor or recipient were defined as mappable. The cumulative frequency of alloreactive clones was calculated as a percentage of all sequences, weighted by copy number. TCRdb provides this immuneACCESS table in a form limited to in-frame rearrangements. Some clones are lacking; in checked studies, under half of them reflect an unresolved V gene, and why the rest are absent is not known. V and J calls and clone size follow that table, whereas D and trimming were derived from the DNA. The sample table lists some 76,000 clones, over 75% of them with a count of one. The ten biggest clones cover less than 9.5% of the sample.

This receptor chain uses TRBV2 and TRBJ1-6; no D gene is confidently identified. This TCR was sampled from a human donor who was the organ donor for an intestinal transplant. The specimen was unstimulated CD8+ T cells sorted from spleen or lymph node cells, collected before transplant. The sequenced DNA: TGTGCCAGCAGTGACCGGAGCTCCTATAATTCACCCCTCCACTTT. It encodes CASSDRSSYNSPLHF. The reference TRBV2 and TRBJ1-6 proteins fill in what lies around the CDR3, so the full variable domain reads EPEVTQTPSHQVTQMGQEVILRCVPISNHLYFYWYRQILGQKVEFLVSFYNNEISEKSEIFDDQFSVERPDGSNFTLKIRSTKLEDSAMYFCASSDRSSYNSPLHFGNGTRLTVT.